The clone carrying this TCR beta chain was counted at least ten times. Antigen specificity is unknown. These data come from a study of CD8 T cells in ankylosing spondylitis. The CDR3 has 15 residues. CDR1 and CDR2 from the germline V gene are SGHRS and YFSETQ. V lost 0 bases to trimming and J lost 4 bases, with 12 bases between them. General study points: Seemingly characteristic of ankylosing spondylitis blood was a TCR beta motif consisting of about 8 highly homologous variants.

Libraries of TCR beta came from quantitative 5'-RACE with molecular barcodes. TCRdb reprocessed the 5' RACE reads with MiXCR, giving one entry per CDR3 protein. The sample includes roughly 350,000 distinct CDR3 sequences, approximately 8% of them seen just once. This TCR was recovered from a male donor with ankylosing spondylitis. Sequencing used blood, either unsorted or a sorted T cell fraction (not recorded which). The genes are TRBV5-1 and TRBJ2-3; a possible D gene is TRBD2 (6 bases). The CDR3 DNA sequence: TGCGCCAGCAGCTTGGAAGGCAGGGAGGCAGATACGCAGTATTTT. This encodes CASSLEGREADTQYF.